The rows below give T cell receptor beta chains drawn from one sample of a study of T cell responses to AZD1222 COVID-19 vaccine. This table comes from immunoSEQ multiplex PCR, and its TCRdb copy is limited to in-frame clones, with some not included. The repertoire holds some 150,000 clones, around 91% seen once, with roughly 4.7% in the top ten. The sequencing here drew on peripheral blood, taken on day 0 of AZD1222 vaccination. Receptors originate from an adult in good health. The CDR3 runs from the conserved cysteine through the conserved F or W. The D gene is left open where the match is weak. Clone size is not always given. Where it is, it says once, few, many or a class for expanded clones.

D	V	J	size	DNA	CDR3
NA	TRBV19	TRBJ2-7	NA	TGTGCCAGTAGTATGACCCCAGGCTACGAGCAGTACTTC	CASSMTPGYEQYF
TRBD2	TRBV19	TRBJ2-1	once	TGTGCCAGTAAGGTGTCGACACTAGCGGCTTACAATGAGCAGTTCTTC	CASKVSTLAAYNEQFF
TRBD1	TRBV6-5	TRBJ2-3	NA	TGTGCCACACGCTTGACAGGGGGCCCCACAGATACGCAGTATTTT	CATRLTGGPTDTQYF
NA	TRBV6-6	TRBJ1-4	NA	TGTGCCAGCAGTTACGTTGCAACTAATGAAAAACTGTTTTTT	CASSYVATNEKLFF
TRBD1	TRBV7-9	TRBJ1-5	NA	TGTGCCAGCAGCTCAACGGGACAGGGTCAGCCCCAGCATTTT	CASSSTGQGQPQHF
TRBD2	TRBV5-4	TRBJ2-3	NA	TGTGCCAGCAGCCCAGGGACTAGCCGGATCACAGATACGCAGTATTTT	CASSPGTSRITDTQYF
NA	TRBV4-1	TRBJ1-2	NA	TGCGCCAGCAGCCAAGAACCCGGGGTTGGCTATGGCTACACCTTC	CASSQEPGVGYGYTF
TRBD1	TRBV10-3	TRBJ1-4	NA	TGTGCCATCAGTGAGACAGGGGCCTTTGAAAAACTGTTTTTT	CAISETGAFEKLFF
NA	TRBV25-1	TRBJ2-5	NA	TGTGCCAGCAGCTCGGAAGGGGTAGGGGAGACCCAGTACTTC	CASSSEGVGETQYF
TRBD1	TRBV6-5	TRBJ2-4	NA	TGTGCCAGCAGTTACTCGAGACAGGGGGGAAACATTCAGTACTTC	CASSYSRQGGNIQYF
NA	TRBV7-9	TRBJ1-4	few	TGTGCCAGCCGTCCCGAGGGAGGGGATCAAAAACTGTTTTTT	CASRPEGGDQKLFF
TRBD1	TRBV9	TRBJ2-1	NA	TGTGCCAGCAGCGTGGGGACAGCCTACAATGAGCAGTTCTTC	CASSVGTAYNEQFF
TRBD1	TRBV5-5	TRBJ1-5	NA	TGTGCCAGCAGCGCAGGGGGGATCAATCAGCCCCAGCATTTT	CASSAGGINQPQHF
NA	TRBV4-2	TRBJ1-4	NA	TGTGCCAGCACCTACCTCGCTAATGAAAAACTGTTTTTT	CASTYLANEKLFF
NA	TRBV4-2	TRBJ1-1	NA	TGTGCCAGCAGCCAAGGGGGCGCGGCCACTGAAGCTTTCTTT	CASSQGGAATEAFF
NA	TRBV28	TRBJ2-2	NA	TGTGCCAGCAGTGAGGAGGGGAGTAAAGGGGAGCTGTTTTTT	CASSEEGSKGELFF
TRBD1	TRBV7-8	TRBJ1-1	once	TGTGCCAGCAGCCCAACCGGGACAGAAGAAGCTTTCTTT	CASSPTGTEEAFF
TRBD1	TRBV5-1	TRBJ1-4	NA	TGCGCCAGCAGCAGAATCCCCGGGACAGGCGGAGGAAAACTGTTTTTT	CASSRIPGTGGGKLFF
NA	TRBV23-1	TRBJ1-3	NA	TGCGCCAGCAGTCAATACGCGGGGGAGGCTGGAAACACCATATATTTT	CASSQYAGEAGNTIYF
TRBD2	TRBV6-2/TRBV6-3	TRBJ2-2	NA	TGTGCCAGCAGTTACTCCGGGAGGGCCGCCGGGGAGCTGTTTTTT	CASSYSGRAAGELFF